A single sample is the source of the 7 T cell receptor beta chains below, sequenced in a study of T cell changes during pregnancy in multiple sclerosis. TCRdb's table, derived via immunoSEQ multiplex PCR, lists solely in-frame clones and lacks some. The sample gives 79,000 or so clones, roughly nine tenths of which show up once; about 3% is in the top ten. The starting material was peripheral blood, obtained before pregnancy. The receptors derive from a female donor with multiple sclerosis, enrolled in a pregnancy study.

In nucleotides, the CDR3 is TGCGCCAGCAGCCGTAGTATCCTTTCACCCCTCCACTTT. Translated, it gives CASSRSILSPLHF. The V call is TRBV23-1, the J call TRBJ1-6; no firm D call. TRBV23-1 is an open reading frame whose function is uncertain. The CDR3 is 13 residues long. V was pared by 6 bases and J by 9 bases, with 12 bases between.

The V call is TRBV30, the J call TRBJ2-7, with TRBD1 identical over 9 bases. The V and J ends lost 4 bases and 0 bases, in that order; junction bases with no gene match: 4. CDR1 and CDR2 from the germline V gene are GTSNPN and SVGIG (reference sequence). This CDR3 has 14 amino acids. The CDR3 coding sequence is TGTGCCTGGAACAGACAGGGGGTCTCCTACGAGCAGTACTTC. It yields the protein CAWNRQGVSYEQYF.

The genes are TRBV7-8 and TRBJ2-7; TRBD1 agrees at 8 bases. Unmatched junction bases numbered 9, after V lost 5 bases and J lost 6 bases. Germline lookup yields CDR1 SGHVS and CDR2 FQNEAQ. CDR3 length equals 14 residues. CDR3 loop: CASSPAGQGVEQYF. CDR3 DNA: TGTGCCAGCAGCCCTGCCGGACAGGGCGTCGAGCAGTACTTC. The full variable domain, its missing parts supplied by reference TRBV7-8 and TRBJ2-7, is GAGVSQSPRYKVAKRGQDVALRCDPISGHVSLFWYQQALGQGPEFLTYFQNEAQLDKSGLPSDRFFAERPEGSVSTLKIQRTQQEDSAVYLCASSPAGQGVEQYFGPGTRLTVT.

The gene calls are TRBV7-2 and TRBJ1-4; maybe TRBD1 (6 bases). The V end lost 6 bases, the J end lost 5 bases, and 13 bases lay between the germline ends. Germline V gives CDR1 SGHTA, CDR2 FQGNSA. The CDR3 is 14 residues long. CDR3 region: CASRNSGENEKLFF. DNA for the CDR3: TGTGCCAGCAGAAACTCAGGGGAAAATGAAAAACTGTTTTTT.

This sequence joins TRBV6-5 and TRBJ1-1; no clear D gene. The V end was cut by 6 bases, the J end by 6 bases, with 17 bases between. The CDR3 spans 14 residues. In germline, CDR1 is MNHEY, CDR2 SVGAGI. CDR3 sequence reads: CASRENYVSAEAFF. The DNA for the CDR3 is TGTGCCAGCAGGGAAAACTACGTCAGTGCTGAAGCTTTCTTT.

This clone was seen a handful of times. This chain connects TRBV2 to TRBJ2-1; possible D gene TRBD1, 5 bases. The germline V gene has CDR1 SNHLY and CDR2 FYNNEI. This CDR3 spans 14 amino acids. V lost 8 bases and J 8 bases, leaving 19 bases between the germline ends. In DNA, the CDR3 is TGTGCCAGCCAGCCGAGACAGACCGGCGATGAGCAGTTCTTC. Its translation: CASQPRQTGDEQFF.

The chain employs TRBV6-4 and TRBJ2-3, with 13 bases fitting TRBD2. The CDR3 loop spans 16 amino acids. CDR1 and CDR2 from the germline V gene are MRHNA and SNTAGT. With V trimmed by 6 bases and J by 2 bases, 5 bases remained unmatched. CDR3 protein: CASRRTSGGYTDTQYF. Here the CDR3 DNA reads TGTGCCAGCAGACGGACTAGCGGGGGATACACAGATACGCAGTATTTT.